Below are 21 T cell receptor beta chains sequenced from a single sample in a study of tumor-infiltrating lymphocytes in localized non-small cell lung cancer. TCRdb's copy holds only in-frame clones and misses some; the assay was immunoSEQ multiplex PCR. The table has roughly 8,900 clones, 65% to 85% seen once. What was sequenced was uninvolved lung tissue not adjacent to the tumor. These receptors were obtained from a human donor with non-small cell lung cancer.

This chain joins TRBV27 and TRBJ1-1; 9 nucleotides align to TRBD1. Unmatched junction bases numbered 7, after V lost 7 bases and J lost 4 bases. This CDR3 spans 14 amino acids. Looked up from germline, CDR1 is MNHEY and CDR2 is SMNVEV (reference sequence). The CDR3 loop is CASTRDRVSTEAFF. The CDR3 DNA is TGTGCCAGCACTAGGGACAGGGTGTCCACTGAAGCTTTCTTT.

The chain carries TRBV11-2 and TRBJ2-3; TRBD2 matches at 7 bases. V shed 3 bases, J shed 5 bases, and the junction held 8 bases outside the gene matches. The V gene's germline CDR1 is SGHAT and CDR2 FQNNGV. The CDR3 covers 15 residues. This CDR3 reads CASSFDGGRGDTQYF. The CDR3, as DNA: TGTGCCAGCAGCTTCGACGGGGGGAGGGGAGATACGCAGTATTTT.

The chain is built from TRBV11-2 and TRBJ2-5; 8 bases match TRBD2. The germline gives CDR1 SGHAT, CDR2 FQNNGV. The CDR3 sequence is 14 residues long. V shed 5 bases, J shed 7 bases, and the junction held 9 bases outside the gene matches. The CDR3 sequence: CASSPAAGGGTQYF. The CDR3 DNA reads as TGTGCCAGCAGCCCCGCTGCGGGGGGTGGGACCCAGTACTTC.

The V gene is TRBV10-1, the J gene TRBJ2-2; 9 bases are a match to TRBD1. Germline-derived CDR1 and CDR2 are WNHNN and SYGVQD (reference sequence). V lost 10 bases to trimming and J lost 5 bases; unmatched junction nucleotides: 8. The CDR3 totals 14 residues. Here the CDR3 DNA reads TGCGCCACCAAACCGGGACAGGGAACCGGGGAGCTGTTTTTT. Protein: CATKPGQGTGELFF.

CDR3 region: CASSLVGGLANTEAFF. The CDR3 DNA reads as TGTGCCAGCAGCTTAGTTGGGGGTTTAGCGAACACTGAAGCTTTCTTT. V is TRBV7-2 and J is TRBJ1-1, with D possibly matching TRBD1 (5 bases). There are 16 residues in the CDR3. Germline V gene data show CDR1 as SGHTA and CDR2 as FQGNSA. The V end lost 1 base, the J end lost 1 base, and 13 bases lay between the germline ends. Full variable domain (rest looked up from reference TRBV7-2 and TRBJ1-1): GAGVSQSPSNKVTEKGKDVELRCDPISGHTALYWYRQSLGQGLEFLIYFQGNSAPDKSGLPSDRFSAERTGGSVSTLTIQRTQQEDSAVYLCASSLVGGLANTEAFFGQGTRLTVV.

There are a few counts of this clone. The chain carries TRBV7-3 and TRBJ1-5; D unclear. V shed 5 bases and J shed 3 bases, with 14 bases lying between them. This CDR3 has 15 amino acids. From germline, CDR1 is SGHTA and CDR2 FQGTGA. The CDR3 loop reads CASSPHPRPNQPQHF. Written as DNA, the CDR3 is TGTGCCAGCAGCCCCCATCCTCGTCCCAATCAGCCCCAGCATTTT.

CDR3 sequence: CASSRNGGAGGQYTQYF. The CDR3 DNA follows: TGTGCCAGCAGCCGAAACGGGGGAGCGGGGGGGCAATATACGCAGTATTTT. The chain couples TRBV7-2 to TRBJ2-3, with 10 bases identical to TRBD2. V lost 5 bases and J lost 7; bases outside the gene matches: 15. CDR1 and CDR2 (germline): SGHTA, FQGNSA. The CDR3 totals 17 residues.

Written as DNA, the CDR3 is TGTGCCAGCAGTGTACGGGGGAACACCGGGGAGCTGTTTTTT. It is translated as CASSVRGNTGELFF. The chain has TRBV2 and TRBJ2-2; D is perhaps TRBD2 (5 bases). CDR1 is SNHLY, CDR2 FYNNEI, per germline. The ends were cut back, 4 bases at V and 1 base at J, with 7 bases in the middle. The CDR3 consists of 14 residues.

This sequence joins TRBV28 and TRBJ2-1; TRBD1 aligns across 7 bases. CDR3 length: 15 amino acids. After removal of 7 bases from V and 5 bases from J, the junction contained 11 bases not matched to a gene. In germline, CDR1 is MDHEN, CDR2 SYDVKM. CDR3 protein: CASIFDREVDNEQFF. The CDR3 DNA follows: TGTGCCAGCATCTTCGACAGGGAAGTGGACAATGAGCAGTTCTTC.

This clone has just one count. V usage is TRBV7-2 and J usage is TRBJ2-5; D is possibly TRBD2 (5 bases). Between the trimmed V and J ends, which lost 2 bases and 4 bases, there was a span of 17 bases. Germline values: CDR1 SGHTA, CDR2 FQGNSA. The CDR3 loop spans 16 amino acids. CDR3 protein: CASSLLGRALGETQYF. The CDR3 coding sequence is TGTGCCAGCAGCTTATTAGGGCGGGCCCTGGGAGAGACCCAGTACTTC.

The chain employs TRBV6-5 and TRBJ1-1, with D unresolved. The CDR3 sequence is 15 residues long. Trimming pared 8 bases from V and 1 base from J, leaving 17 bases between. The V gene's germline CDR1 is MNHEY and CDR2 SVGAGI. CDR3 nucleotide sequence: TGTGCCAGCTATAGGCCAGGCCTGGGGAACACTGAAGCTTTCTTT. This codes for CASYRPGLGNTEAFF.

The chain uses TRBV2 and TRBJ2-3; 7 bases map to TRBD1. CDR3 length: 15 residues. V lost 2 bases, J lost 3 bases, and 5 bases stayed unmatched. Germline V gives CDR1 SNHLY, CDR2 FYNNEI. The CDR3 here is CASSEQGVRTDTQYF. The CDR3 DNA is TGTGCCAGCAGTGAACAGGGGGTCAGGACAGATACGCAGTATTTT.

With respect to this clone: Other DNA sequences from this sample encode an identical CDR3 as well. The V call is TRBV5-1, the J call TRBJ2-1; D is possibly TRBD2 (7 bases). Germline V gene sequence: CDR1 SGHRS, CDR2 YFSETQ. Trimming shortened V by 0 bases and J by 4 bases, and 11 bases separated the two germline ends. The CDR3 spans 15 residues. The CDR3 sequence: CASSLGGGGYNEQFF. The CDR3 DNA reads as TGCGCCAGCAGCTTGGGCGGGGGCGGGTACAATGAGCAGTTCTTC.

The J gene is TRBJ1-2, the V gene TRBV11-2, with a possible D match to TRBD1 (5 bases). Deletions cut 1 base from V and 2 bases from J, with 8 bases between. The CDR3 contains 14 residues. CDR1 is SGHAT and CDR2 is FQNNGV in the germline V gene. CDR3 nucleotide sequence: TGTGCCAGCAGCTTAGGCAGGGAGAACTATGGCTACACCTTC. It translates to CASSLGRENYGYTF.

This clone showed up just a few times. The sample contains more than one DNA sequence encoding this CDR3. This chain links TRBV28 with TRBJ1-6; unclear D gene. The CDR3 consists of 14 residues. Trimming took 5 bases from V and 0 from J, leaving 5 bases between them. Per the germline V gene, CDR1 is MDHEN and CDR2 is SYDVKM. The CDR3 reads CASSPSSYNSPLHF. The CDR3 bases are TGTGCCAGCAGTCCTAGCTCCTATAATTCACCCCTCCACTTT.

This clone has just a few counts. The J gene is TRBJ1-1, the V gene TRBV2, with D perhaps TRBD1 (6 bases). V lost 2 bases and J lost 7, with 14 bases in between. The CDR3 length is 14 residues. Germline CDR1 reads SNHLY; CDR2 reads FYNNEI. CDR3 sequence (DNA): TGTGCCAGCAGTGAACGGGGGACAAGCCTTGAAGCTTTCTTT. This codes for CASSERGTSLEAFF. Full variable domain (outside the CDR3, taken from reference TRBV2 and TRBJ1-1): EPEVTQTPSHQVTQMGQEVILRCVPISNHLYFYWYRQILGQKVEFLVSFYNNEISEKSEIFDDQFSVERPDGSNFTLKIRSTKLEDSAMYFCASSERGTSLEAFFGQGTRLTVV.

This clone is labeled large. The CDR3 sequence: CASSLQAGDRDTQYF. CDR3 sequence (DNA): TGTGCCAGCAGCTTACAAGCGGGGGACCGGGATACGCAGTATTTT. The gene calls are TRBV7-2 and TRBJ2-3; 8 nucleotides align to TRBD2. The CDR3 length is 15 residues. The J segment lost 6 bases and the V segment lost 2 bases, leaving 7 bases of the junction unmatched. Germline V gene data show CDR1 as SGHTA and CDR2 as FQGNSA.

The CDR3, as DNA: TGTGCCAGCAGGGACAGGGCTACTAATGAAAAACTGTTTTTT. Translated: CASRDRATNEKLFF. The chain is built from TRBV6-5 and TRBJ1-4; 8 positions match TRBD1. The CDR3 has 14 residues. V shed 6 bases, J shed 2 bases, and the junction held 2 bases outside the gene matches. The germline CDR1 and CDR2 sequences are MNHEY and SVGAGI.

The chain joins TRBV7-9 to TRBJ2-7; D not resolved. V lost 1 base and J 2 bases, leaving 12 bases between the germline ends. The CDR3 length is 15 residues. In germline, CDR1 is SEHNR, CDR2 FQNEAQ (reference sequence). This CDR3 is CASSLGGLPTYEQYF. The CDR3 DNA follows: TGTGCCAGCAGCTTAGGGGGATTACCCACCTACGAGCAGTACTTC.

The chain carries TRBV5-4 and TRBJ2-3; TRBD2 matches 7 bases. CDR1 SGHNT and CDR2 YYREEE come from the germline V gene (reference sequence). There are 15 residues in the CDR3. V lost 1 base to trimming and J lost 4 bases; unmatched junction nucleotides: 6. CDR3 coding DNA: TGTGCCAGCAGCTTGCCTGGCGGGGGTTCAGATACGCAGTATTTT. Its translation is CASSLPGGGSDTQYF.

This sequence joins TRBV7-2 and TRBJ1-2; TRBD1 might be the D (5 bases). The CDR3 covers 15 residues. V lost 7 bases and J lost 4, with 19 bases in between. The germline V gene has CDR1 SGHTA and CDR2 FQGNSA. The CDR3 protein is CASTIRTPRGYGYTF. Here the CDR3 DNA reads TGTGCCAGCACCATTAGGACCCCGAGGGGCTATGGCTACACCTTC.